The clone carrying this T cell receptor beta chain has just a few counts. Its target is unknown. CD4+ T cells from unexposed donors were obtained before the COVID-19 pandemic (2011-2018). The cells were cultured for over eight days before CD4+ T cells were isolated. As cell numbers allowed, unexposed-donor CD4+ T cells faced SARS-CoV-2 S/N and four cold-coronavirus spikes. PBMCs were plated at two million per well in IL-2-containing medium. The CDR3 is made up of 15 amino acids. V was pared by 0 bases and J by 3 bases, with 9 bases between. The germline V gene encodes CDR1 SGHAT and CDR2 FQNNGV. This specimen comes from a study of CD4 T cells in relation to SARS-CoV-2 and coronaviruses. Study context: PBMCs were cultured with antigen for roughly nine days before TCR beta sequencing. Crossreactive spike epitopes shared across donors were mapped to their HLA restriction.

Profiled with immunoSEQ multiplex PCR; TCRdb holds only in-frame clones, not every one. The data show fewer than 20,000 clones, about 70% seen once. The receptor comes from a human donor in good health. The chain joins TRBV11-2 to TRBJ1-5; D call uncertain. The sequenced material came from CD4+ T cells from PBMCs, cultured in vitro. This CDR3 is CASSLDFSVNQPQHF. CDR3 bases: TGTGCCAGCAGCTTAGATTTCTCGGTCAATCAGCCCCAGCATTTT.